This TCR beta chain was retrieved from a study of shared clonotypes between healthy human individuals. Study-level findings and limits: Few donors restricted represented genetic and exposure-history diversity. Richness estimates generally favored naive over memory subsets.

Naive CD8 isolation took CD45RO-negative cells positively selected for CCR7 and excluded terminally differentiated effector memory CD45RA+ cells. Measured with immunoSEQ multiplex PCR; TCRdb has only the in-frame clones, and not every one. The profile covers hundreds of thousands of clones, with roughly 98% appearing a single time and around 0.3% taken by the ten largest. For this clone: Antigen: not known.

This TCR was recovered from a young man in good health. Material for sequencing was naive CD8+ T cells sorted from blood.

CDR3 protein: CASSPNFNEQYF. As DNA, the CDR3 is TGTGCCAGCTCACCAAATTTCAACGAGCAGTACTTC. The gene calls are TRBV18 and TRBJ2-7; D unclear. The ends were cut back, 2 bases at V and 5 bases at J, with 7 bases in the middle. This CDR3 is built from 12 residues. CDR1 is KGHSH and CDR2 is LQKENI in the germline V gene.